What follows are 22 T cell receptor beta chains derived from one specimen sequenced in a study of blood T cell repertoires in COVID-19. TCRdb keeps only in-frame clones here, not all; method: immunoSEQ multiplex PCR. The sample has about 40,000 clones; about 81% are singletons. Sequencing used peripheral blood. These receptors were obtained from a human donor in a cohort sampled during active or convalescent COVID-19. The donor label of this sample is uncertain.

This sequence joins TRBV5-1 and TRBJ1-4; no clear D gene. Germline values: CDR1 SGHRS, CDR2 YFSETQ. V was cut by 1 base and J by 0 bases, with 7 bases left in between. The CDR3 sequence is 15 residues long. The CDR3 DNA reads TGCGCCAGCAGCTTGTGGGGAGCAACTAATGAAAAACTGTTTTTT. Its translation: CASSLWGATNEKLFF.

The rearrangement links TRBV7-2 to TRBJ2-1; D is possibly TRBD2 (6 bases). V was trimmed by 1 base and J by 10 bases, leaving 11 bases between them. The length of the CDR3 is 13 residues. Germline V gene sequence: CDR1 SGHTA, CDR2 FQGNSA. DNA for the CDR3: TGTGCCAGCAGCTTAGAGCGGGCAGCGGAGCAGTTCTTC. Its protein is CASSLERAAEQFF.

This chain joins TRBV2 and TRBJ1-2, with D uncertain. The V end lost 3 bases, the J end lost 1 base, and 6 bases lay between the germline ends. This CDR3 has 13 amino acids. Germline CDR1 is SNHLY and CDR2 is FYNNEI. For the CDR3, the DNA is TGTGCCAGCAGTGAGTCCCATAACTATGGCTACACCTTC. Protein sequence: CASSESHNYGYTF.

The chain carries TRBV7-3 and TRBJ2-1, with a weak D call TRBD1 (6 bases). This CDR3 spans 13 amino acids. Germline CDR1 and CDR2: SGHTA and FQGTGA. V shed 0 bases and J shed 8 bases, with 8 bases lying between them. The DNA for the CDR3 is TGTGCCAGCAGCTTAACGGGGGCGGATGAGCAGTTCTTC. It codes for CASSLTGADEQFF.

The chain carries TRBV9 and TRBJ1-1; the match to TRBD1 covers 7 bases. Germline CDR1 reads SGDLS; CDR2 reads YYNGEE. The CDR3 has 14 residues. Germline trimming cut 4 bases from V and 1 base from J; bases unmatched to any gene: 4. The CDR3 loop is CASSPRQGNTEAFF. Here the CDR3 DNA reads TGTGCCAGCAGCCCGCGACAGGGGAACACTGAAGCTTTCTTT.

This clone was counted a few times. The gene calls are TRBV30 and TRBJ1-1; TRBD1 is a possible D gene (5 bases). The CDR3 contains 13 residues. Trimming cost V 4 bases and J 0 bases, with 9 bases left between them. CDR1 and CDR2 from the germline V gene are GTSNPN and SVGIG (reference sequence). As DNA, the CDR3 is TGTGCCTGGAACGGCAGGGTGAACACTGAAGCTTTCTTT. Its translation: CAWNGRVNTEAFF.

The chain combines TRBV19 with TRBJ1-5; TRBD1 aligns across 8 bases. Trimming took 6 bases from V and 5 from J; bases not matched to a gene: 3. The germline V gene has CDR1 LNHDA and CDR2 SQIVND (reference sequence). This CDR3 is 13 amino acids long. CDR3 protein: CASRDRVDQPQHF. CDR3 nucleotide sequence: TGTGCCAGTAGGGACAGGGTAGATCAGCCCCAGCATTTT. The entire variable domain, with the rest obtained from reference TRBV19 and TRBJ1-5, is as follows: DGGITQSPKYLFRKEGQNVTLSCEQNLNHDAMYWYRQDPGQGLRLIYYSQIVNDFQKGDIAEGYSVSREKKESFPLTVTSAQKNPTAFYLCASRDRVDQPQHFGDGTRLSIL.

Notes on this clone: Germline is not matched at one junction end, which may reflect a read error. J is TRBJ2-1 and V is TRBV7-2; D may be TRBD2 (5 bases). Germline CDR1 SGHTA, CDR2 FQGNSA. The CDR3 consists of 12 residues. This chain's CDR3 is CASSLSSGRAIF. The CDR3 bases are TGTGCCAGCAGCTTATCCAGCGGTCGTGCTATCTTC.

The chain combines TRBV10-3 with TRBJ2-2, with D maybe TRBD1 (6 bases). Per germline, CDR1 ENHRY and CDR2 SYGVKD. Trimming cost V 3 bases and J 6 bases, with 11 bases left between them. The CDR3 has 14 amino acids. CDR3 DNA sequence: TGTGCCATCAGTGATCCGACAGGTTCCGGGGAGCTGTTTTTT. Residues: CAISDPTGSGELFF.

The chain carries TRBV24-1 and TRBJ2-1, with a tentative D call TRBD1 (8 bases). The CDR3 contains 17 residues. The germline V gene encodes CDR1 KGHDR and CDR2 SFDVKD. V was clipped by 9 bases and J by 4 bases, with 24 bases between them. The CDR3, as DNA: TGTGCCACCGGACAGGGCAGCGGGATCGGAGTATACAATGAGCAGTTCTTC. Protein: CATGQGSGIGVYNEQFF.

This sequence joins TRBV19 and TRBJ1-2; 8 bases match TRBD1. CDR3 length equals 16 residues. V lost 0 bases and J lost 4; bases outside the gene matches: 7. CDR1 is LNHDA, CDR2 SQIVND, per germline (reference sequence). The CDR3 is CASSIDPGQGIYGYTF. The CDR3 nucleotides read TGTGCCAGTAGTATAGATCCCGGACAGGGTATCTATGGCTACACCTTC.

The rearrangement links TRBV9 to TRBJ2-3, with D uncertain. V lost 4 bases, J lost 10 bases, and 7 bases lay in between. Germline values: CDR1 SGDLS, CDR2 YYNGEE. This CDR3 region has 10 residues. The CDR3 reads CASSPFPQYF. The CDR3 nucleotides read TGTGCCAGCAGCCCGTTTCCGCAGTATTTT.

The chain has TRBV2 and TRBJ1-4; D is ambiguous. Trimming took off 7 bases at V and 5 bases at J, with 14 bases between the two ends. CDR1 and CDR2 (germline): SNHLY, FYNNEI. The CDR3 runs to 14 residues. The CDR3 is CASKGSSLNEKLFF. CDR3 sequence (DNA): TGTGCCAGCAAAGGGAGCAGCTTAAATGAAAAACTGTTTTTT. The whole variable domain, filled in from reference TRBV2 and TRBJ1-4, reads EPEVTQTPSHQVTQMGQEVILRCVPISNHLYFYWYRQILGQKVEFLVSFYNNEISEKSEIFDDQFSVERPDGSNFTLKIRSTKLEDSAMYFCASKGSSLNEKLFFGSGTQLSVL.

The CDR3: CATSDPRTRAGEQFF. The CDR3 bases are TGTGCCACCAGTGACCCGCGGACCAGGGCTGGCGAGCAGTTCTTC. The chain carries TRBV24-1 and TRBJ2-1, with TRBD1 as a possible D gene (5 bases). The CDR3 length is 15 residues. Per the germline V gene, CDR1 is KGHDR and CDR2 is SFDVKD. V lost 4 bases, J lost 10 bases, and 19 bases lay in between.

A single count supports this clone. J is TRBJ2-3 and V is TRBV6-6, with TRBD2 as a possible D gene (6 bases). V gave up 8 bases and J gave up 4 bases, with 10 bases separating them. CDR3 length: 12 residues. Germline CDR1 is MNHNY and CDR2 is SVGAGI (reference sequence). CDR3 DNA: TGTGCCAGCCGCGCGGGGCCAGATACGCAGTATTTT. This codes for CASRAGPDTQYF.

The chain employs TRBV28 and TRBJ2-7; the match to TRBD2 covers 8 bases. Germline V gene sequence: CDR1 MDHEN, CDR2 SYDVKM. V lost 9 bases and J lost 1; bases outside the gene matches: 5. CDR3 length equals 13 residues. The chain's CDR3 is CASRVAGSYEQYF. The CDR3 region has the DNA TGTGCCAGTAGGGTAGCGGGGTCCTACGAGCAGTACTTC.

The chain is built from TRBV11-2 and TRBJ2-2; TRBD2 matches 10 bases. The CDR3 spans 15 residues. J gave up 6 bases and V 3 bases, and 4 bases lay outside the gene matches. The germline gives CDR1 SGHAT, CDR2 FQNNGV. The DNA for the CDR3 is TGTGCCAGCAGCTTCACTAGCGGGACGGCCGGGGAGCTGTTTTTT. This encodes CASSFTSGTAGELFF.

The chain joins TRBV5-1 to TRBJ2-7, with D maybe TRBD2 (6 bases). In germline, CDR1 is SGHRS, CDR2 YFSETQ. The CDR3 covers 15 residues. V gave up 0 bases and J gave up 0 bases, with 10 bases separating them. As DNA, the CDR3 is TGCGCCAGCAGCTTGGAGGCGGGGACCTCCTACGAGCAGTACTTC. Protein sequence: CASSLEAGTSYEQYF.

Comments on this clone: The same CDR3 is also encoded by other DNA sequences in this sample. CDR3 bases: TGTGCCAGCAGCCCCGGGACAGGGTTCACAGATACGCAGTATTTT. Its protein product is CASSPGTGFTDTQYF. The chain joins TRBV3-1 (or the pseudogene TRBV3-2) to TRBJ2-3; 9 bases fit TRBD1. The germline gives CDR1 LGHDT, CDR2 YNNKEL (reference sequence). The CDR3 sequence is 15 residues long. V lost 4 bases and J lost 2; bases outside the gene matches: 4.

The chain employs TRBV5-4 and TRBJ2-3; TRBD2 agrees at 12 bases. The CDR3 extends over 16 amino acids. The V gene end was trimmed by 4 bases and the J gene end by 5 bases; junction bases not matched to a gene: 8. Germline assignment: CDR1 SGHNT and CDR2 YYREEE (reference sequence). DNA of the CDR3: TGTGCCAGCAGCACCTCTAGCGGGAGGGCTAAAGATACGCAGTATTTT. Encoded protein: CASSTSSGRAKDTQYF.

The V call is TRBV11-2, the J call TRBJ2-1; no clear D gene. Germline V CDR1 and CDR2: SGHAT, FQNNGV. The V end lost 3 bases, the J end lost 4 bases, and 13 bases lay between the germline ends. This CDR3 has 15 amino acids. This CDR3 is CASSLSYTRYNEQFF. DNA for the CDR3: TGTGCCAGCAGCTTGAGCTACACGCGGTACAATGAGCAGTTCTTC.

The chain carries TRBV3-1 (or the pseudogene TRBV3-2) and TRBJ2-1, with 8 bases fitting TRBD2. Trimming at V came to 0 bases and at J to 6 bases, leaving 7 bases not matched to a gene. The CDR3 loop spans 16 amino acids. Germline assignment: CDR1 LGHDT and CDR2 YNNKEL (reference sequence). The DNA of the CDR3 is TGTGCCAGCAGCCAAGATACGGGACTAGGAGGCAATGAGCAGTTCTTC. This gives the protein CASSQDTGLGGNEQFF.